The present entry profiles one T cell receptor (beta chain) with its context. The antigen is unknown. This entry belongs to a study of stem cell transplantation in POMP-related autoinflammatory disease. Study-level background: The study hypothesized thymoproteasome defects skew the TRB repertoire via impaired CD8+ selection.

Here immunoSEQ multiplex PCR was the method, and the copy in TCRdb shows in-frame clones only, minus some. The repertoire consists of 11,000 or so clones, with around nine tenths occurring once and the leading ten covering about half. Whole-study findings and limits: Patients with PRAID showed a restricted number of unique TRB V-J gene pairings. Across all analyzed T-cell subsets, patients with PRAID tended toward reduced diversity and increased clonality.

PRAID combined immunodeficiency and autoinflammation. Sample: CD8+ T cells from PBMCs, taken before stem cell transplantation. The receptor's source is a human donor with POMP-related autoinflammation and immune dysregulation (PRAID).

CDR3: CASSEAGWESYGYTF. CDR3 in DNA: TGTGCCAGCAGTGAAGCGGGGTGGGAGAGCTATGGCTACACCTTC. This chain joins TRBV2 and TRBJ1-2; D gene ambiguous. Trimming took 0 bases from V and 4 from J, leaving 12 bases between them. This CDR3 region has 15 residues. Germline V gene lookup returns CDR1 SNHLY and CDR2 FYNNEI.